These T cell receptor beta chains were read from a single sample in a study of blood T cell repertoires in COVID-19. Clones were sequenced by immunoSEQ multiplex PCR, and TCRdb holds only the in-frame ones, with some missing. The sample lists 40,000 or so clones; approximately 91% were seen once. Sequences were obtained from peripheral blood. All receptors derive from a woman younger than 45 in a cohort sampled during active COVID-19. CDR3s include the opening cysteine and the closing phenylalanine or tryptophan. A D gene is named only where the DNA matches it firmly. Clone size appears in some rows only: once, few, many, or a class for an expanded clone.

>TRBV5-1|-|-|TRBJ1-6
CASSLAGVLEYNSPLHF
TGCGCCAGCAGCTTGGCCGGGGTTCTTGAATATAATTCACCCCTCCACTTT
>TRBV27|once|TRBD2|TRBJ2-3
CASSLRGDVGQDTQYF
TGTGCCAGCAGTTTACGGGGGGACGTCGGCCAAGATACGCAGTATTTT
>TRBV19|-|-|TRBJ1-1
CASSIGPGNTEAFF
TGTGCCAGTAGTATAGGTCCAGGAAACACTGAAGCTTTCTTT
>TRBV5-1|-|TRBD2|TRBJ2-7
CASSFSQTSGSYEQYF
TGCGCCAGCAGCTTCTCCCAGACTAGCGGCTCCTACGAGCAGTACTTC
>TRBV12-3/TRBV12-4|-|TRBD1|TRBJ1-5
CASSWDRGQPQHF
TGTGCCAGCAGTTGGGACAGGGGTCAGCCCCAGCATTTT
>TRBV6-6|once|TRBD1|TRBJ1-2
CASSPPDRVSGYTF
TGTGCCAGCAGCCCCCCAGACAGGGTGTCTGGCTACACCTTC
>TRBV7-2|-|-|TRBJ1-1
CASSFSTDTEAFF
TGTGCCAGCAGCTTTAGTACGGACACTGAAGCTTTCTTT
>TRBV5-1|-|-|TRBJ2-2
CASSLVAGELFF
TGCGCCAGCTCGTTAGTCGCCGGGGAGCTGTTTTTT
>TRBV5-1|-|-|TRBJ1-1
CASSFLLTGKAFF
TGCGCCAGCAGCTTTCTATTAACAGGGAAAGCTTTCTTT
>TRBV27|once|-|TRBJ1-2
CASGGRGLLYGYTF
TGTGCCAGCGGGGGCAGGGGCCTCCTCTATGGCTACACCTTC
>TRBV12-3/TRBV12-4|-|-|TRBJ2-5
CASSYYYQETQYF
TGTGCCAGCAGCTACTACTACCAAGAGACCCAGTACTTC
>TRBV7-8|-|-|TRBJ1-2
CASSLVLSAGDNYGYTF
TGTGCCAGCAGCTTAGTTTTATCGGCAGGGGACAATTATGGCTACACCTTC
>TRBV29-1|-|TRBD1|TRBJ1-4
CSVSNTGGRGYF
TGCAGCGTTTCGAATACAGGGGGCAGGGGTTATTTT
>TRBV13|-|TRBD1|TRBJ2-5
CASSFRQGGWYQETQYF
TGTGCCAGCAGCTTCCGACAGGGGGGATGGTACCAAGAGACCCAGTACTTC
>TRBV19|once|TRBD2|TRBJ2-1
CASSISGAGLAGIYNEQFF
TGTGCCAGTAGTATATCGGGTGCGGGGCTAGCGGGTATCTACAATGAGCAGTTCTTC
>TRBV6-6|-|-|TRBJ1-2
CASGRGGFYGYTF
TGTGCCAGCGGCAGGGGAGGGTTCTATGGCTACACCTTC
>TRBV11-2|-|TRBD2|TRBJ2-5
CASSFRLAGQETQYF
TGTGCCAGCAGCTTTAGACTAGCGGGCCAAGAGACCCAGTACTTC
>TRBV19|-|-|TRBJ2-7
CASSAGDGSYEQYF
TGTGCCAGTTCGGCCGGGGATGGCTCCTACGAGCAGTACTTC
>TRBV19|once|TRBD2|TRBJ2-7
CASSVGLAGGNEQYF
TGTGCCAGTAGTGTCGGACTAGCGGGAGGGAACGAGCAGTACTTC
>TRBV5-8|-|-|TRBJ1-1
CASSTRQLPEAFF
TGTGCCAGCAGTACCCGACAGCTTCCTGAAGCTTTCTTT
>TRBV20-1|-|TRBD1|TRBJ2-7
CRGQGAWEQYF
TGCAGAGGACAGGGGGCATGGGAGCAGTACTTC
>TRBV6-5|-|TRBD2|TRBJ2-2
CASRGLAANTGELFF
TGTGCCAGCAGGGGACTAGCGGCGAACACCGGGGAGCTGTTTTTT
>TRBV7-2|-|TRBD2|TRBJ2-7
CASSLSLGSSGSIHEQYF
TGTGCCAGCAGCTTATCCCTAGGTTCGAGCGGGAGTATTCACGAGCAGTACTTC
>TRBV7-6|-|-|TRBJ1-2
CASSFGRGRREDMDYGYTF
TGTGCCAGCAGCTTCGGGCGAGGGCGGCGGGAGGACATGGACTATGGCTACACCTTC
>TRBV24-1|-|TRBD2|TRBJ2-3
CATSDLKRGIGGTQYF
TGTGCCACCAGTGATTTGAAGCGGGGCATTGGAGGTACGCAGTATTTT
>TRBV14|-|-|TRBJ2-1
CASSQDLIGVEQFF
TGTGCCAGCAGCCAAGATCTAATAGGGGTGGAGCAGTTCTTC
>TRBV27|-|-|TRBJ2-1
CARSGDPSYNEQFF
TGTGCCAGGTCAGGGGACCCCTCCTACAATGAGCAGTTCTTC
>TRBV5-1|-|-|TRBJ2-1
CASSRGGNEQFF
TGCGCCAGCAGCAGGGGCGGCAATGAGCAGTTCTTC
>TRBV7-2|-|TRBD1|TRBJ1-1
CASSSQGAGTEAFF
TGTGCCAGCAGCTCACAGGGGGCGGGTACTGAAGCTTTCTTT
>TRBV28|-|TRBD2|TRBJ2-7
CASTPRIAGAPYEQYF
TGTGCCAGCACCCCGAGGATAGCGGGAGCGCCCTACGAGCAGTACTTC
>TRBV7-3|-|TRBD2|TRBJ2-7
CASSWTSGTGEQYF
TGTGCCAGCAGCTGGACTAGCGGGACCGGCGAGCAGTACTTC